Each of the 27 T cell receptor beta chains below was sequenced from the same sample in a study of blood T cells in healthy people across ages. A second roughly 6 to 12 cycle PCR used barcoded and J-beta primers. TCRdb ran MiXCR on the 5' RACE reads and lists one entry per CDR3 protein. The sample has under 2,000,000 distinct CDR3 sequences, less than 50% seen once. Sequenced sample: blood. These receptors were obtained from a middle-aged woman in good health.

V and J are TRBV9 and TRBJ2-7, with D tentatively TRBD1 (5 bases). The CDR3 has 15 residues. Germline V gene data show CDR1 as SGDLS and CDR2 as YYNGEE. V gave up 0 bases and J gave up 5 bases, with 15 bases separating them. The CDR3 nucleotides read TGTGCCAGCAGCGTAGCAGGGCGCTGGGAAGACGAGCAGTACTTC. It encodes CASSVAGRWEDEQYF.

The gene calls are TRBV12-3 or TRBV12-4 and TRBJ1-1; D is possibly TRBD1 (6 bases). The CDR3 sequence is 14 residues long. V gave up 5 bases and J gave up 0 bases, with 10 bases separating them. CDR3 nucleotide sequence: TGTGCCAGCAGTAGGGGGATCATGAACACTGAAGCTTTCTTT. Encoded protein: CASSRGIMNTEAFF.

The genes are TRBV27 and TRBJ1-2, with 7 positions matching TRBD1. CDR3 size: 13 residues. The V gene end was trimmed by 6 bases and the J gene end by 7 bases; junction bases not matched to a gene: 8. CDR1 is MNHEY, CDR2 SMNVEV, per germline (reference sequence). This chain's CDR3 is CASRDRVVSGYTF. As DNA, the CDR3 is TGTGCCAGCAGAGACAGGGTGGTTTCTGGCTACACCTTC.

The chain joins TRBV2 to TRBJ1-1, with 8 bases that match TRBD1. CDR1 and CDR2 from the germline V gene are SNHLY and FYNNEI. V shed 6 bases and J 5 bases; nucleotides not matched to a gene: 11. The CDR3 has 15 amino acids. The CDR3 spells CASRSGQGRMTEAFF. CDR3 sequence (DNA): TGTGCCAGCAGATCAGGACAGGGAAGGATGACTGAAGCTTTCTTT.

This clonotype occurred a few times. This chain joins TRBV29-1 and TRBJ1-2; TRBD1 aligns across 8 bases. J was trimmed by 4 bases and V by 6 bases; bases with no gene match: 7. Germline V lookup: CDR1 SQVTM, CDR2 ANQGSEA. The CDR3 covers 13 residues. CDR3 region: CSVSRGLGYGYTF. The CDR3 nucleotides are TGCAGCGTGAGCAGGGGGCTTGGCTATGGCTACACCTTC.

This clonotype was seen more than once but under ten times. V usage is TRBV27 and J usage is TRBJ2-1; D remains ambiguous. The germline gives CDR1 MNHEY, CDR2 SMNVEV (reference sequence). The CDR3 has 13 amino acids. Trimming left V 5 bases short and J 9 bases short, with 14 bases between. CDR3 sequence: CASSRTHKREQFF. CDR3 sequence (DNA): TGTGCCAGCAGTCGAACTCATAAGCGTGAGCAGTTCTTC.

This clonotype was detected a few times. The DNA for the CDR3 is TGTGCCAGCAGTTACGGTAGGATGAGGGGAGATACGCAGTATTTT. It yields the protein CASSYGRMRGDTQYF. The genes are TRBV6-2 or TRBV6-3 and TRBJ2-3, with D perhaps matching TRBD1 or TRBD2 (5 bases each). This CDR3 comprises 15 residues. V gave up 2 bases and J gave up 5 bases, with 14 bases separating them. The germline V gene encodes CDR1 MNHEY and CDR2 SVGEGT.

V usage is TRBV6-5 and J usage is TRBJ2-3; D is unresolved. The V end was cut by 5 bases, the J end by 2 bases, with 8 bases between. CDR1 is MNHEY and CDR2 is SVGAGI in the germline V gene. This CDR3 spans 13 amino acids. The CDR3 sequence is CASSEFTTDTQYF. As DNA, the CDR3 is TGTGCCAGCAGTGAGTTTACCACAGATACGCAGTATTTT.

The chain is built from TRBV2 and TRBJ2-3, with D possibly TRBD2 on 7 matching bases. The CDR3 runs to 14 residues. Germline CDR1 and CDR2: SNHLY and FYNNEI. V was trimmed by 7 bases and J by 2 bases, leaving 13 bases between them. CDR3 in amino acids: CASKRDTYTDTQYF. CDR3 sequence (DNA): TGTGCCAGCAAGCGGGACACATACACAGATACGCAGTATTTT.

DNA of the CDR3: TGTGCCAGCACCCCTTTTGAGGGACTAGCTTCAGATACGCAGTATTTT. It codes for CASTPFEGLASDTQYF. The chain joins TRBV12-3 or TRBV12-4 to TRBJ2-3, with 9 bases that match TRBD2. The CDR3 covers 16 residues. The trim removed 7 bases at V and 4 bases at J, leaving 12 bases unmatched.

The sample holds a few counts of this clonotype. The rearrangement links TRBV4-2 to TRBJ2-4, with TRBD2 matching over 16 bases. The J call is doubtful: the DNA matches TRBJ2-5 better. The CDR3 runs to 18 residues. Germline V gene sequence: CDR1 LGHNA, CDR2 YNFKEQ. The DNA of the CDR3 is TGTGCCAGCAGCCAAGACCCGGGACTAGCGGGGGGGCATGAGACCCAGTACTTC. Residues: CASSQDPGLAGGHETQYF.

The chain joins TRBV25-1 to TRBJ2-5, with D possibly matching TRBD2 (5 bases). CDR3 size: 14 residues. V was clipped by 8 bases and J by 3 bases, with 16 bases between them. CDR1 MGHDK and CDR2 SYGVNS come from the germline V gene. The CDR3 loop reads CASSVPLREETQYF. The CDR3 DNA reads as TGTGCCAGCTCCGTTCCCCTGAGGGAAGAGACCCAGTACTTC.

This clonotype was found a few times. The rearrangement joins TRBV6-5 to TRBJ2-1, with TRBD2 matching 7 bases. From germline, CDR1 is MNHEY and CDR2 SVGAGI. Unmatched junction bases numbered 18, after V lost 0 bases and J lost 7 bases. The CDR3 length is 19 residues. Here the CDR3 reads CASSYSLSGASGRINEQFF. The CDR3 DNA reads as TGTGCCAGCAGTTACTCGTTATCAGGTGCTAGCGGTAGGATTAATGAGCAGTTCTTC.

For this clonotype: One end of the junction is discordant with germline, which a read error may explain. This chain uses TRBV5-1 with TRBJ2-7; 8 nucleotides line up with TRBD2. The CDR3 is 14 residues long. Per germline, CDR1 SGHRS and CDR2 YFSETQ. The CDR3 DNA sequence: TGCGCCGGCAGACGCGGGGGGAGCTCCTACGAGCAGTACTTC. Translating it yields CAGRRGGSSYEQYF.

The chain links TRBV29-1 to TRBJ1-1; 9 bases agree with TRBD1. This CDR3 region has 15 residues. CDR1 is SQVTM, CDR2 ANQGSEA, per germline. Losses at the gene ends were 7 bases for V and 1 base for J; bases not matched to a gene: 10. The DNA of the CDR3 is TGCAGCGCCGACAGGGGGTTGATGTGGAACACTGAAGCTTTCTTT. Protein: CSADRGLMWNTEAFF.

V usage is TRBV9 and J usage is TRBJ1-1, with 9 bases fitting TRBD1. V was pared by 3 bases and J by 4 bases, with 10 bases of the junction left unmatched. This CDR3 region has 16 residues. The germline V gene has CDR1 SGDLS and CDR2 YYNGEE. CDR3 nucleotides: TGTGCCAGCAGCGGAGGGACAGGGAGAAGTGGCACTGAAGCTTTCTTT. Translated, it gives CASSGGTGRSGTEAFF.

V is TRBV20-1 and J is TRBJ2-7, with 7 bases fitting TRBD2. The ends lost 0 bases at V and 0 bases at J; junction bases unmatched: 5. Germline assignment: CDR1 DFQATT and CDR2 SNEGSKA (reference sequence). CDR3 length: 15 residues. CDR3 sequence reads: CSARELGGYSYEQYF. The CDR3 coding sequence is TGCAGTGCTAGAGAATTGGGGGGGTACTCCTACGAGCAGTACTTC.

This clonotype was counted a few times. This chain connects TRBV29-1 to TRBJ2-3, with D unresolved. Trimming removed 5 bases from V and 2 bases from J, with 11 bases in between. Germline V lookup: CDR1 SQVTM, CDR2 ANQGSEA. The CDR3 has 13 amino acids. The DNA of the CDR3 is TGCAGCGTTCGCCAGCCATACACAGATACGCAGTATTTT. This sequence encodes CSVRQPYTDTQYF.

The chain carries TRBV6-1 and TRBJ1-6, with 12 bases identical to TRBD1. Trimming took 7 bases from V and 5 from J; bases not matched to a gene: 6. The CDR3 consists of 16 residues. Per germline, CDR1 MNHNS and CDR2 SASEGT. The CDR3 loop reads CASNRGQGAHNSPLHF. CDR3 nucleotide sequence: TGTGCCAGCAACCGGGGACAGGGGGCGCATAATTCACCCCTCCACTTT.

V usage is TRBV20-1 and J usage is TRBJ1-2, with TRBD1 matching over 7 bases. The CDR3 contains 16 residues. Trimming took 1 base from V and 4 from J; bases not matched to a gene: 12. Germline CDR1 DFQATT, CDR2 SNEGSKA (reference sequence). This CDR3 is CSARVSGQSLSYGYTF. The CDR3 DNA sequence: TGCAGTGCTAGAGTTTCGGGACAGAGCCTTTCCTATGGCTACACCTTC.

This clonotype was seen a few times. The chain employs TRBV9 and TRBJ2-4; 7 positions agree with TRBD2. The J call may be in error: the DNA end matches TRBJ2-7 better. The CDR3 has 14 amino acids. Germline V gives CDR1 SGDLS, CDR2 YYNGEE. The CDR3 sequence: CASSVERGPYEQYF. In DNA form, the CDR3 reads TGTGCCAGCAGCGTGGAGCGGGGACCCTACGAGCAGTACTTC.

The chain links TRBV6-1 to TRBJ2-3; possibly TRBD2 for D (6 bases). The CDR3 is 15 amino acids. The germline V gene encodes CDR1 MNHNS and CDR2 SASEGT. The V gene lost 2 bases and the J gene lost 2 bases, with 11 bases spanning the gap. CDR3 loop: CASSERREFTDTQYF. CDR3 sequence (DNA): TGTGCCAGCAGTGAACGACGGGAGTTCACAGATACGCAGTATTTT.

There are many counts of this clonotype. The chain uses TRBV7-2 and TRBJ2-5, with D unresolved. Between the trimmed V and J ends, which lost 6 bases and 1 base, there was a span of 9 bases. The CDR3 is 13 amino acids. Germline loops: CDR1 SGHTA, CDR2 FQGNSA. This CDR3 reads CASSLGIQETQYF. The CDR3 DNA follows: TGTGCCAGCAGTTTGGGGATCCAAGAGACCCAGTACTTC.

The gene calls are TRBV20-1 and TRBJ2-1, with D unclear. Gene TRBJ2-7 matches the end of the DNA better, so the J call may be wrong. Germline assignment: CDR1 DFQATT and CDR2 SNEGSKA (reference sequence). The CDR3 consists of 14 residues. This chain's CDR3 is CSVVGQSSYNEQYF. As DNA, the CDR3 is TGCAGTGTTGTGGGTCAGAGCTCCTACAATGAGCAGTACTTC.

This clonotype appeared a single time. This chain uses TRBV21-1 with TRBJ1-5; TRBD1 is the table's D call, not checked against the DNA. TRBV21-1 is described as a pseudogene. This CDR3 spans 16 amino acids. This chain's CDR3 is CASSFSGQGCIQPQHF. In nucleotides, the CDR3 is TGTGCCAGCAGCTTTTCCGGACAGGGGTGTATTCAGCCCCAGCATTTT.

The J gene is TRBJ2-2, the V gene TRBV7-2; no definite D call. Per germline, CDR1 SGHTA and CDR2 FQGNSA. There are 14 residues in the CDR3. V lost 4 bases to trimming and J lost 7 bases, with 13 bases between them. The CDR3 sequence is CASSSDLGGGELFF. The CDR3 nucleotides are TGTGCCAGCAGCTCCGACCTGGGTGGCGGGGAGCTGTTTTTT.

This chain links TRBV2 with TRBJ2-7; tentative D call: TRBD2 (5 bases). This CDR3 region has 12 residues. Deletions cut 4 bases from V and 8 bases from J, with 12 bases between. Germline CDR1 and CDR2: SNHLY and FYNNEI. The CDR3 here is CASSAGGSQQYF. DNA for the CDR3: TGTGCCAGCAGTGCCGGAGGAAGTCAGCAGTACTTC.